This T cell receptor beta chain was obtained from a study of preoperative IRX-2 immunotherapy in early breast cancer. This table comes from immunoSEQ multiplex PCR, and its TCRdb copy is limited to in-frame clones, with some not included. The sample holds 32,000 or so clones; roughly 87% are singletons and the top ten take 2% to 3%. Trimming removed 2 bases from V and 3 bases from J, with 10 bases in between. Germline CDR1 is GTSNPN and CDR2 is SVGIG (reference sequence). This CDR3 comprises 13 residues. Treatment of the sample: preoperative locoregional IRX-2 cytokine immunotherapy. This phase Ib study tested locoregional IRX-2 cytokine immunotherapy given before surgery.

This chain connects TRBV30 to TRBJ1-1; weak D call: TRBD1 (5 bases). This sequence was found in a human donor with breast cancer. The source was lymph node tissue, collected from a patient treated with IRX-2 immunotherapy. This CDR3 reads CAWSLRDDTEAFF. CDR3 in DNA: TGTGCCTGGAGTCTCAGGGATGACACTGAAGCTTTCTTT.